A single T cell receptor beta chain is shown here with its context. As yet, its antigen is unknown. Being one base from a much bigger clone, this may be a read error. This entry comes from a study of post-analysis software for immune sequencing data. In the study overall: Patients had relapsing-remitting, secondary progressive or progressive-relapsing multiple sclerosis; some lacked subtype.

Incorporated into the TCR beta cDNA libraries were unique molecular identifiers, which served to reduce PCR and sequencing biases. Via MiXCR, TCRdb re-called the PCR reads, giving one row per CDR3 protein. The sample yields just over 250,000 distinct CDR3 sequences, 36% seen once. Study-level results: Normalized Chao1 diversity was significantly lower in multiple sclerosis patients than in controls.

The sequenced material came from blood. The receptor was isolated from a girl aged 5-17 years with multiple sclerosis.

This CDR3 is CAASAGERADTQYF. CDR3 nucleotides: TGTGCCGCCTCCGCGGGGGAAAGAGCAGATACGCAGTATTTT. The J gene is TRBJ2-3, the V gene TRBV24-1; TRBD2 matches at 7 bases. V was clipped by 12 bases and J by 4 bases; unmatched bases: 12. Germline CDR1 is KGHDR and CDR2 is SFDVKD. The CDR3 consists of 14 residues.